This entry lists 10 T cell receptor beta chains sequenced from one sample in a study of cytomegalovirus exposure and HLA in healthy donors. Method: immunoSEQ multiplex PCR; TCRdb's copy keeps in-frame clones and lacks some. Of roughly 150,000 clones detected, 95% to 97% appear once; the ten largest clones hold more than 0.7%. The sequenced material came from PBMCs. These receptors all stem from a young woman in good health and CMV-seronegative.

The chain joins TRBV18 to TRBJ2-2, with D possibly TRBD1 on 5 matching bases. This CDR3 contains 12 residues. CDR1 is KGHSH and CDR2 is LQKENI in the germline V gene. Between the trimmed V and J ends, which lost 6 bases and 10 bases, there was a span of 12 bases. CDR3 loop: CASSPVGVELFF. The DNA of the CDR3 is TGTGCCAGCTCTCCAGTAGGGGTGGAGCTGTTTTTT.

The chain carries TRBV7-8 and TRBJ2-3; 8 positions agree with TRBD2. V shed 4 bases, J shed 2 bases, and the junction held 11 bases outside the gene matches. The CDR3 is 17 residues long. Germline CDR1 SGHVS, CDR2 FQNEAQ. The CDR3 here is CASSSKPGLGITDTQYF. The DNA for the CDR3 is TGTGCCAGCAGCTCCAAGCCGGGACTAGGGATCACAGATACGCAGTATTTT.

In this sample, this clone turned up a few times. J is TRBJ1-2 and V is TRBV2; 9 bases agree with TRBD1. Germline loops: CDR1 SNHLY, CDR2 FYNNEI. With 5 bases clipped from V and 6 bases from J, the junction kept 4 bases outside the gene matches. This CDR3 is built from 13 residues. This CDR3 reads CASSPQGADGYTF. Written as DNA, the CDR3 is TGTGCCAGCAGTCCACAGGGGGCGGATGGCTACACCTTC.

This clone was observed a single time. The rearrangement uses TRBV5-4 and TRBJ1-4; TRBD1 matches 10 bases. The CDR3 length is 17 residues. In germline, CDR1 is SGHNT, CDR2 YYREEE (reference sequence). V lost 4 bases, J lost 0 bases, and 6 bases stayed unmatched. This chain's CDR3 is CASSGRQGAATNEKLFF. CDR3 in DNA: TGTGCCAGCAGCGGCAGACAGGGGGCGGCAACTAATGAAAAACTGTTTTTT. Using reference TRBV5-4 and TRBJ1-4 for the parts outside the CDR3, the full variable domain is ETGVTQSPTHLIKTRGQQVTLRCSSQSGHNTVSWYQQALGQGPQFIFQYYREEENGRGNFPPRFSGLQFPNYSSELNVNALELDDSALYLCASSGRQGAATNEKLFFGSGTQLSVL.

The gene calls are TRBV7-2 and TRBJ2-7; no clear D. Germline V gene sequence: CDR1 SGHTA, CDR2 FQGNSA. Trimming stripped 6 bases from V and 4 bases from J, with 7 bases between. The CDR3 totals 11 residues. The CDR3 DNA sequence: TGTGCCAGCAGTCCCGGGTACGAGCAGTACTTC. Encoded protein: CASSPGYEQYF.

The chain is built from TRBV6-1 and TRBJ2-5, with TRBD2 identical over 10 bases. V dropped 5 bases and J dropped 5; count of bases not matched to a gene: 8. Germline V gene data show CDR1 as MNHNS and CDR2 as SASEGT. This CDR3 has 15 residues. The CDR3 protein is CASSFGLAAEETQYF. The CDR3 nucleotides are TGTGCCAGCAGTTTCGGACTAGCGGCGGAGGAGACCCAGTACTTC.

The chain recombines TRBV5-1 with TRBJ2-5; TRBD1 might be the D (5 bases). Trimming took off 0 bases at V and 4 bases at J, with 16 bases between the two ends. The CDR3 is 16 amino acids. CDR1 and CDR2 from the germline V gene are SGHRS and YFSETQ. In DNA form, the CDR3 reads TGCGCCAGCAGCTTGGGGGCATCAGGGTTGGGAGAGACCCAGTACTTC. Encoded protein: CASSLGASGLGETQYF.

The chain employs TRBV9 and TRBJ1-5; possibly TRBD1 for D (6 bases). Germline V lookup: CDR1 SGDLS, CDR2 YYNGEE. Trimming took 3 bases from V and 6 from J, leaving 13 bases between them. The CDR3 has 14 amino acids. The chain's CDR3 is CASSEGVDAQPQHF. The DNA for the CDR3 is TGTGCCAGCAGCGAGGGGGTGGACGCTCAGCCCCAGCATTTT.

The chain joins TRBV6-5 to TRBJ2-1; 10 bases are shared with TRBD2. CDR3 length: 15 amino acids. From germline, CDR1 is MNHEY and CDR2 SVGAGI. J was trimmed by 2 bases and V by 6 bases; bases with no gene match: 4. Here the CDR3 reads CASSRSGGTYNEQFF. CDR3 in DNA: TGTGCCAGCAGCCGTAGCGGGGGGACCTACAATGAGCAGTTCTTC.

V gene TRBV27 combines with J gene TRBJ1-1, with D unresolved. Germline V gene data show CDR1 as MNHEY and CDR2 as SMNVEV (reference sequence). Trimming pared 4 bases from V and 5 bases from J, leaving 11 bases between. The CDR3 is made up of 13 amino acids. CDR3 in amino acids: CASSSGLITEAFF. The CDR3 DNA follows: TGTGCCAGCAGTTCAGGCCTAATAACTGAAGCTTTCTTT.